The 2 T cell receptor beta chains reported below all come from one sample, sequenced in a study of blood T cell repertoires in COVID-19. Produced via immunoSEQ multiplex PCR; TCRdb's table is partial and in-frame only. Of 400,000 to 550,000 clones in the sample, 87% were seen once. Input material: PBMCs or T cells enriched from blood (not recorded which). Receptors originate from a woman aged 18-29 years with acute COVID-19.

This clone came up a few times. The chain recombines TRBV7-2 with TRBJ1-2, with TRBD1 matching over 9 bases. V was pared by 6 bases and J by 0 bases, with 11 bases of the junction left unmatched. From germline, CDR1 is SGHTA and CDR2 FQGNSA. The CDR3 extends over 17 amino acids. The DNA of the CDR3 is TGTGCCAGCAGGACTTTCCCGGGACAGGGACCTAACTATGGCTACACCTTC. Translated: CASRTFPGQGPNYGYTF.

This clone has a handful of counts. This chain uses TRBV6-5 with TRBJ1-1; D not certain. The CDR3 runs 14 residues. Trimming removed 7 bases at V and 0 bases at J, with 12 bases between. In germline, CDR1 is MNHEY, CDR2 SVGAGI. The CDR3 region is CASTRTALNTEAFF. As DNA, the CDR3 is TGTGCCAGCACCAGAACAGCTTTGAACACTGAAGCTTTCTTT.